This entry concerns a single TCR beta chain. TCRdb's copy holds only in-frame clones and misses some; the assay was immunoSEQ multiplex PCR. The profile covers 1.5 million to 2.5 million clones, with around 96% appearing a single time and 1.2% taken by the ten largest. The data were obtained in a study of shared clonotypes between healthy human individuals. Naive CD8 cells comprised CD45RO-negative, CCR7-positively selected cells, excluding terminally differentiated effector memory CD45RA+ cells. The material sequenced was naive CD8+ T cells sorted from blood. This TCR was sampled from a young man in good health.

CDR3 in amino acids: CASTPPAQREPQYF. As DNA, the CDR3 is TGTGCCAGCACCCCTCCGGCCCAGAGGGAGCCGCAGTATTTT. The rearrangement joins TRBV7-2 to TRBJ2-3; TRBD2 is a possible D gene (5 bases). The ends were cut back, 7 bases at V and 10 bases at J, with 21 bases in the middle. The length of the CDR3 is 14 residues. Germline lookup yields CDR1 SGHTA and CDR2 FQGNSA. Full variable domain (remainder filled in from reference TRBV7-2 and TRBJ2-3): GAGVSQSPSNKVTEKGKDVELRCDPISGHTALYWYRQSLGQGLEFLIYFQGNSAPDKSGLPSDRFSAERTGGSVSTLTIQRTQQEDSAVYLCASTPPAQREPQYFGPGTRLTVL.